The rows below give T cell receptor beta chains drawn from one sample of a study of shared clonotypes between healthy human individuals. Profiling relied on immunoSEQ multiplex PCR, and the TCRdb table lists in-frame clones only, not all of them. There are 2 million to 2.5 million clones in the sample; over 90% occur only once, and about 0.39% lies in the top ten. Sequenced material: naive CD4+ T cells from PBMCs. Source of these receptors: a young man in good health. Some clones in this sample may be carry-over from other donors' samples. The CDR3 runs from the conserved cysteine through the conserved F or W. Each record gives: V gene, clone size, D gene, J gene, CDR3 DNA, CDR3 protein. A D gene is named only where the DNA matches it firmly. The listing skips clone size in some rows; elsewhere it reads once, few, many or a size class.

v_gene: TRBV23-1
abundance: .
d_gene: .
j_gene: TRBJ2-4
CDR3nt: TGCGCCAGCAGTCCCCCCCAGGGGGCCAAAAACATTCAGTACTTC
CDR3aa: CASSPPQGAKNIQYF

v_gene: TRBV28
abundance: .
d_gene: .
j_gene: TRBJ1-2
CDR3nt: TGTGCCAGCAGTTTAACAGGCTCAAACTATGGCTACACCTTC
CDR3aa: CASSLTGSNYGYTF

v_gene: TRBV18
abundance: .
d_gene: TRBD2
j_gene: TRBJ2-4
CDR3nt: TGTGCCAGCTCACCATGGCCTCCCGGGACTAGCGGGAGAAGTTGGTTAAACATTCAGTACTTC
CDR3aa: CASSPWPPGTSGRSWLNIQYF

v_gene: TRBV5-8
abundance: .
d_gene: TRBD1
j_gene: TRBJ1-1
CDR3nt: TGTGCCAGCAGCGTGTACAGGGGGGGTAGCACTGAAGCTTTCTTT
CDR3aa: CASSVYRGGSTEAFF

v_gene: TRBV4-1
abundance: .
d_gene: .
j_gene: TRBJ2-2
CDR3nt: TGCGCCAGCAGCCAAGAGGGGGCGACCGGGGAGCTGTTTTTT
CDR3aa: CASSQEGATGELFF

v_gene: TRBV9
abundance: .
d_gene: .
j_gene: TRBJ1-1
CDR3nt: TGTGCCAGCAGCGTAGGTTTAGGAATGTACACTGAAGCTTTCTTT
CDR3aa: CASSVGLGMYTEAFF

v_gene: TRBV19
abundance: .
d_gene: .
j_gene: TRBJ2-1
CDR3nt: TGTGCCAGTAGTATAGTGGTGGGTGAGCAGTTCTTC
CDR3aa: CASSIVVGEQFF

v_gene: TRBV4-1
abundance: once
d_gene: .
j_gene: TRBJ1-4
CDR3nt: TGCGCCAGCAGGCTAACAGGAATTTCGACTAATGAAAAACTGTTTTTT
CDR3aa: CASRLTGISTNEKLFF

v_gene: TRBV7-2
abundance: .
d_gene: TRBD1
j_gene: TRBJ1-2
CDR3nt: TGTGCCAGCCGACAGGGGGGCGGAGGCTATGGCTACACCTTC
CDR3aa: CASRQGGGGYGYTF

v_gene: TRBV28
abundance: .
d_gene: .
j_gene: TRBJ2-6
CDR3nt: TGTGCCAGCAGTTGGACATCTGGGGCCAACGTCCTGACTTTC
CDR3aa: CASSWTSGANVLTF

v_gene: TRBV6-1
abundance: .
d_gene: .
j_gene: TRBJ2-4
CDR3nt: TGTGCCAGCAGTCCCGAAAACATTCAGTACTTC
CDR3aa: CASSPENIQYF

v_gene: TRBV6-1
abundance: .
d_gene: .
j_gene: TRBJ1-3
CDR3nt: TGTGCCAGCATCGAAGTCGGCGACCCGGGGAACACCATATATTTT
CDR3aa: CASIEVGDPGNTIYF

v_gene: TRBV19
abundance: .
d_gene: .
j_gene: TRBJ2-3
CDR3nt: TGTGCCAGTAGCGGGATATTACACCCTAGCACAGATACGCAGTATTTT
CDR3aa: CASSGILHPSTDTQYF

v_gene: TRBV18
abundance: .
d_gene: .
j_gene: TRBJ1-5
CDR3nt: TGTGCCAGCTCTCGACGGACGGATAGCAATCAGCCCCAGCATTTT
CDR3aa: CASSRRTDSNQPQHF

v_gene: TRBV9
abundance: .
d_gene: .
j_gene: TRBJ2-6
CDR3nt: TGTGCCAGCAGCGCTCAACTCAGGGCCTCTGGGGCCAACGTCCTGACTTTC
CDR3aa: CASSAQLRASGANVLTF

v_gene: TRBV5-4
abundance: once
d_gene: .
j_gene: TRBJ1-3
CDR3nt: TGTGCCAGCAGCCCGGGCGGGACAAACTCTGGAAACACCATATATTTT
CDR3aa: CASSPGGTNSGNTIYF

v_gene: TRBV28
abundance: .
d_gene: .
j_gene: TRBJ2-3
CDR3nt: TGTGCCAGCAGGCCGGGGGGCGATGGCACAGATACGCAGTATTTT
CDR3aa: CASRPGGDGTDTQYF

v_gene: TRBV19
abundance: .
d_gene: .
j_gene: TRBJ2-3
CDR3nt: TGTGCCAGTAGACACGACACAGATACGCAGTATTTT
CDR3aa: CASRHDTDTQYF

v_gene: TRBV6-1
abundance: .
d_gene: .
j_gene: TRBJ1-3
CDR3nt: TGTGCCAGCAGTGTGGGACGCAGCTCTGGAAACACCATATATTTT
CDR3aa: CASSVGRSSGNTIYF

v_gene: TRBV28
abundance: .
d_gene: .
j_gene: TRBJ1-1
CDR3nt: TGTGCCAGCAGTTTTGCAGGGAACACTGAAGCTTTCTTT
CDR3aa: CASSFAGNTEAFF

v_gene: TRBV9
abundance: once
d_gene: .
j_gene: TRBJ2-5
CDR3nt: TGTGCCAGCAGCCCAAGTAGGGTCGAGACCCAGTACTTC
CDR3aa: CASSPSRVETQYF

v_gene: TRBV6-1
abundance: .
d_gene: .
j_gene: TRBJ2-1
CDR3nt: TGTGCCAGCACCCTAGGACAGACCAATGAGCAGTTCTTC
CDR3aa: CASTLGQTNEQFF

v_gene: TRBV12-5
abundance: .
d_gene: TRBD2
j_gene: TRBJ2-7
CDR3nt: TGTGCTAGTGGAACTAGCGGGAACGACGAGCAGTACTTC
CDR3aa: CASGTSGNDEQYF

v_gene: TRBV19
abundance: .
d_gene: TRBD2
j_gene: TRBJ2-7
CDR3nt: TGTGCCAGTAGTATTTTAGCGGCGGGAGGCGTGGGGGAGCAGTACTTC
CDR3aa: CASSILAAGGVGEQYF

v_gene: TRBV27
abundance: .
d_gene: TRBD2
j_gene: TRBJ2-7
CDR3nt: TGTGCCAGCAGTTTTAGAAGACTAGCGAAATCCTACGAGCAGTACTTC
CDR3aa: CASSFRRLAKSYEQYF

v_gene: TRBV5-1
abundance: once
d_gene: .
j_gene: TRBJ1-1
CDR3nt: TGCGCCAGCAGCTTCGGGAAGAACACTGAAGCTTTCTTT
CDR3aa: CASSFGKNTEAFF

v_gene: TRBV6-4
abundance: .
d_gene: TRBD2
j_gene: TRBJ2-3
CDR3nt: TGTGCCAGCAGGGGGACTAGCGGTAGAGCAGATACGCAGTATTTT
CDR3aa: CASRGTSGRADTQYF

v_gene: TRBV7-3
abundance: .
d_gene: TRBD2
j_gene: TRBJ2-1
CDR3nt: TGTGCCAGCAGCCCTGGGACTAGCGGAAGCAATGAGCAGTTCTTC
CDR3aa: CASSPGTSGSNEQFF

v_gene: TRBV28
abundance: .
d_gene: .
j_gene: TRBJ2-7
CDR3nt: TGTGCCAGCACCGCGTGGGGGGCGAAGTATTCCTACGAGCAGTACTTC
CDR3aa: CASTAWGAKYSYEQYF

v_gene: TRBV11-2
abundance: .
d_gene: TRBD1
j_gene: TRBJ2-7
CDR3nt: TGTGCCAGCAGCCCCCGACAGGGCGGAACCTACGAGCAGTACTTC
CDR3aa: CASSPRQGGTYEQYF

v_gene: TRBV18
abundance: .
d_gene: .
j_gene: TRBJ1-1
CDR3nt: TGTGCCAGCTCACCTCCCGGGGGGCAAAGAGGCACTGAAGCTTTCTTT
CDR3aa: CASSPPGGQRGTEAFF

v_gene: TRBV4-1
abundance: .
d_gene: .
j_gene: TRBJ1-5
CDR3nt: TGCGCCAGCAGCCAAGGACTACATCAGCCCCAGCATTTT
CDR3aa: CASSQGLHQPQHF

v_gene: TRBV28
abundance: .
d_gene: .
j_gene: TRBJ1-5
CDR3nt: TGTGCCAGCTGGGGGGCTGATCAGCCCCAGCATTTT
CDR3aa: CASWGADQPQHF

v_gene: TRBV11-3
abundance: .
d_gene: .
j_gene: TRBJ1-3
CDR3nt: TGTGCCAGCAGCACAGACAGAAACACCATATATTTT
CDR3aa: CASSTDRNTIYF

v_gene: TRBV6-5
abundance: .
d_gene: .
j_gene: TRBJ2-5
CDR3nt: TGTGCCAGCAGTCCCCGTGGGGGGACCCAGTACTTC
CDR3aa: CASSPRGGTQYF

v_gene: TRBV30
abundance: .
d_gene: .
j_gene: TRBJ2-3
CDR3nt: TGTGCCTGGAGTCGCTCCCACACAGATACGCAGTATTTT
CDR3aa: CAWSRSHTDTQYF

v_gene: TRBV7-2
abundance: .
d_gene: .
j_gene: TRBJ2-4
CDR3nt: TGTGCCAGCAGCTTAGTAAGAGGAGCCAAAAACATTCAGTACTTC
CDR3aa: CASSLVRGAKNIQYF

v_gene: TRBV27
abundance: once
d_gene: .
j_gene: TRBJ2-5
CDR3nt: TGTGCCAGCAGTGGGGGGGCCCAAGAGACCCAGTACTTC
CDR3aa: CASSGGAQETQYF

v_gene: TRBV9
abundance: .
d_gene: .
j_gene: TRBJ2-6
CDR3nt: TGTGCCAGCAGCGTAGGGGTCGGGGCCAACGTCCTGACTTTC
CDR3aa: CASSVGVGANVLTF

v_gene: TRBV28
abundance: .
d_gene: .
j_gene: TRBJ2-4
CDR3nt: TGTGCCAGCAGCCGGAGGACAGCGATCCAAAACATTCAGTACTTC
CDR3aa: CASSRRTAIQNIQYF

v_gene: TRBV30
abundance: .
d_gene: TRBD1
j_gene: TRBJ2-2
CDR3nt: TGTGCCTGGAGTAGGGGACAGGGATACACCGGGGAGCTGTTTTTT
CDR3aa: CAWSRGQGYTGELFF